The 24 T cell receptor beta chains below were found in one sample sequenced in a study of T-cell memory formation after mild COVID-19. Each CDR3 protein gets one entry after TCRdb re-called the 5' RACE reads with MiXCR. The sample comprises more than 150,000 distinct CDR3 sequences, 11% of which are singletons, and approximately 3.4% rests with the top ten. Sequencing input: PBMCs or a T cell subset sorted from them (not recorded which). The receptor set was obtained from a man aged 18 to 35 who had mild COVID-19 (a few samples of this study predate the infection). Cell type and time point are not known.

The CDR3 sequence is CASQGPSTDTQYF. CDR3 coding DNA: TGTGCCAGCCAGGGTCCTAGCACAGATACGCAGTATTTT. The rearrangement links TRBV12-3 or TRBV12-4 to TRBJ2-3; D perhaps matches TRBD1 (5 bases). V lost 8 bases and J 0 bases, leaving 9 bases between the germline ends. This CDR3 has 13 amino acids.

This clonotype was seen a few times. The chain links TRBV28 to TRBJ2-7, with 8 bases identical to TRBD2. Germline V gene data show CDR1 as MDHEN and CDR2 as SYDVKM. Unmatched junction bases numbered 6, after V lost 5 bases and J lost 0 bases. The CDR3 has 15 amino acids. The CDR3 nucleotides are TGTGCCAGCAGTCTCGGGGGGGAGGGCTCCTACGAGCAGTACGTC. This sequence encodes CASSLGGEGSYEQYV.

This clonotype occurred a few times. V usage is TRBV9 and J usage is TRBJ1-1; D is uncertain. The CDR3 totals 14 residues. The germline V gene has CDR1 SGDLS and CDR2 YYNGEE. The V gene lost 2 bases and the J gene lost 3 bases, with 11 bases spanning the gap. The CDR3 region is CASSVPAKDTEAFF. Here the CDR3 DNA reads TGTGCCAGCAGCGTCCCTGCCAAGGACACTGAAGCTTTCTTT.

The table lists this clonotype with a few counts. This chain joins TRBV20-1 and TRBJ2-5; D is perhaps TRBD2 (6 bases). Trimming took 3 bases from V and 5 from J, leaving 16 bases between them. Germline V gives CDR1 DFQATT, CDR2 SNEGSKA (reference sequence). The CDR3 is 14 amino acids. In nucleotides, the CDR3 is TGCAGTGCTAGCCGCGCCGGAGGGGCCGAGACCCAGTACTTC. It translates to CSASRAGGAETQYF.

This clonotype was recorded many times. The J gene is TRBJ2-1, the V gene TRBV20-1; the D gene is possibly TRBD2 (6 bases). This CDR3 spans 14 amino acids. Trimming cost V 5 bases and J 0 bases, with 11 bases left between them. Germline V gene lookup returns CDR1 DFQATT and CDR2 SNEGSKA (reference sequence). CDR3 coding DNA: TGCAGTGCTTCACGGGGGAGCTCCTACAATGAGCAGTTCTTC. This codes for CSASRGSSYNEQFF.

This chain connects TRBV19 to TRBJ2-3, with D possibly being TRBD1 (6 bases). Trimming took off 4 bases at V and 4 bases at J, with 15 bases between the two ends. The CDR3 totals 15 residues. CDR1 is LNHDA and CDR2 is SQIVND in the germline V gene (reference sequence). The CDR3, as DNA: TGTGCCAGTAGTAGTTTGGGAACAGGGCCAGATACGCAGTATTTT. Protein: CASSSLGTGPDTQYF.

This clonotype was seen more than once but under ten times. The chain recombines TRBV5-4 with TRBJ2-3, with 8 bases aligning to TRBD1. This CDR3 region has 14 residues. V shed 5 bases and J 6 bases; nucleotides not matched to a gene: 8. Germline V lookup: CDR1 SGHNT, CDR2 YYREEE (reference sequence). In nucleotides, the CDR3 is TGTGCCAGCAGGGTTACAGGGGGTAAGGATACGCAGTATTTT. Translated: CASRVTGGKDTQYF.

The chain is built from TRBV6-5 and TRBJ2-5; TRBD2 aligns across 7 bases. With 4 bases clipped from V and 4 bases from J, the junction kept 3 bases outside the gene matches. This CDR3 has 13 residues. Germline CDR1 MNHEY, CDR2 SVGAGI. CDR3 bases: TGTGCCAGCAGTTGGACTAGTCGAGAGACCCAGTACTTC. Protein: CASSWTSRETQYF.

The rearrangement uses TRBV7-2 and TRBJ1-2; the D gene is possibly TRBD1 (5 bases). CDR3 length equals 14 residues. Germline V lookup: CDR1 SGHTA, CDR2 FQGNSA. V was pared by 7 bases and J by 4 bases, with 16 bases between. Written as DNA, the CDR3 is TGTGCCAGCATCCCCCGGGGGGGAGGCTATGGCTACACCTTC. Translating it yields CASIPRGGGYGYTF.

This clonotype was detected a few times. The chain combines TRBV7-2 with TRBJ1-6; 9 bases are a match to TRBD1. V was clipped by 6 bases and J by 7 bases; unmatched bases: 4. Looked up from germline, CDR1 is SGHTA and CDR2 is FQGNSA. The CDR3 consists of 14 residues. Written as DNA, the CDR3 is TGTGCCAGCAGGCCGGGACAGGGAAATTCACCCCTCCACTTT. It codes for CASRPGQGNSPLHF.

The table lists this clonotype with many counts. This chain's CDR3 is CASSLRGSTDTQYF. In nucleotides, the CDR3 is TGTGCCAGCAGCTTACGGGGCAGCACAGATACGCAGTATTTT. This rearrangement joins TRBV7-2 to TRBJ2-3, with D perhaps being TRBD1 or TRBD2 (5 bases each). The length of the CDR3 is 14 residues. The germline V gene encodes CDR1 SGHTA and CDR2 FQGNSA. V was clipped by 2 bases and J by 0 bases, with 6 bases between them.

This clonotype has at least ten counts. The chain employs TRBV24-1 and TRBJ2-3; TRBD2 aligns across 8 bases. CDR3 length equals 16 residues. CDR1 and CDR2 (germline): KGHDR, SFDVKD. V trimming: 4 bases; J trimming: 0 bases; junction bases outside the gene matches: 5. The CDR3 sequence: CATSDPGGVSTDTQYF. CDR3 DNA: TGTGCCACCAGTGACCCCGGGGGGGTTAGCACAGATACGCAGTATTTT.

The chain carries TRBV7-2 and TRBJ2-3; 7 positions agree with TRBD1. Germline CDR1 SGHTA, CDR2 FQGNSA. The CDR3 is 16 amino acids. Trimming at V came to 5 bases and at J to 4 bases, leaving 12 bases not matched to a gene. The CDR3: CASSPGLDGTADTQYF. The CDR3 coding sequence is TGTGCCAGCAGCCCAGGTCTAGATGGGACAGCAGATACGCAGTATTTT.

This clonotype showed up many times. The chain employs TRBV2 and TRBJ2-5; 12 positions agree with TRBD1. CDR1 is SNHLY and CDR2 is FYNNEI in the germline V gene. With 8 bases clipped from V and 5 bases from J, the junction kept 6 bases outside the gene matches. The CDR3 runs 14 residues. CDR3 coding DNA: TGTGCCAGCGGCTGGGACAGGGGGCTCGAGACCCAGTACTTC. Its translation is CASGWDRGLETQYF.

The rearrangement links TRBV2 to TRBJ2-7; possibly TRBD2 for D (6 bases). The germline V gene encodes CDR1 SNHLY and CDR2 FYNNEI. This CDR3 spans 13 amino acids. The V end lost 7 bases, the J end lost 3 bases, and 13 bases lay between the germline ends. The CDR3 DNA reads TGTGCCAGCAAGGCGGGACCGGACTACGAGCAGTACTTC. It is translated as CASKAGPDYEQYF.

This clonotype was found a few times. The rearrangement uses TRBV5-8 and TRBJ2-1; no definite D call. V gave up 3 bases and J gave up 6 bases, with 7 bases separating them. CDR1 is SGHTS and CDR2 is YDEGEE in the germline V gene. The CDR3 runs 12 residues. CDR3 bases: TGTGCCAGCAGCTCCTGGGGCAATGAGCAGTTCTTC. Its protein product is CASSSWGNEQFF.

The chain recombines TRBV3-1 with TRBJ2-3; D not resolved. Trimming removed 2 bases at V and 8 bases at J, with 14 bases between. The CDR3 totals 14 residues. Germline V gene lookup returns CDR1 LGHDT and CDR2 YNNKEL (reference sequence). The CDR3 region has the DNA TGTGCCAGCAGCCAAAGCTGGAGTTCCGGTACGCAGTATTTT. Translated: CASSQSWSSGTQYF.

In its sample, this clonotype was seen many times. The V gene is TRBV18, the J gene TRBJ1-2; the match to TRBD1 covers 7 bases. This CDR3 region has 15 residues. The J segment lost 2 bases and the V segment lost 3 bases, leaving 6 bases of the junction unmatched. Germline V gives CDR1 KGHSH, CDR2 LQKENI. CDR3 sequence reads: CASSPVTGRNYGYTF. CDR3 nucleotides: TGTGCCAGCTCACCCGTGACAGGGAGAAACTATGGCTACACCTTC.

The chain combines TRBV6-6 with TRBJ2-7, with 7 bases identical to TRBD1. After removal of 5 bases from V and 5 bases from J, the junction contained 9 bases not matched to a gene. Germline-derived CDR1 and CDR2 are MNHNY and SVGAGI (reference sequence). The CDR3 is 14 amino acids. The CDR3 loop reads CASSPRQGIHEQYV. Written as DNA, the CDR3 is TGTGCCAGCAGTCCGAGACAGGGAATCCACGAGCAGTACGTC.

This clonotype appeared a few times. V and J are TRBV20-1 and TRBJ2-3; TRBD1 matches at 10 bases. The CDR3 runs 14 residues. CDR1 is DFQATT, CDR2 SNEGSKA, per germline (reference sequence). With 3 bases clipped from V and 4 bases from J, the junction kept 4 bases outside the gene matches. The CDR3 DNA follows: TGCAGTGCTAGGACAGGGGGCAGCCCAGATACGCAGTATTTT. Translated, it gives CSARTGGSPDTQYF.

This clonotype was observed a handful of times. DNA of the CDR3: TGTGCCAGCAGCCGGTGGGGGGCGCTTAGTGGCACTGAAGCTTTCTTT. Translated, it gives CASSRWGALSGTEAFF. The genes are TRBV5-6 and TRBJ1-1, with D possibly being TRBD1 (6 bases). Per the germline V gene, CDR1 is SGHDT and CDR2 is YYEEEE. V was cut by 4 bases and J by 4 bases, with 20 bases left in between. This CDR3 comprises 16 residues.

In its sample, this clonotype was seen a few times. This chain joins TRBV12-3 or TRBV12-4 and TRBJ2-1; D perhaps matches TRBD1 (6 bases). The germline V and J ends were trimmed by 5 bases and 2 bases, with 13 bases remaining between them. The CDR3 covers 15 residues. CDR3 protein: CASSLSRGTYNEQFF. In DNA, the CDR3 is TGTGCCAGCAGTCTTTCCAGGGGAACCTACAATGAGCAGTTCTTC.

In its sample, this clonotype was seen a few times. In DNA, the CDR3 is TGTGCCAGCAGCGTAGGCCCCGGGGAGGCCTACAATGAGCAGTTCTTC. This sequence encodes CASSVGPGEAYNEQFF. This chain joins TRBV9 and TRBJ2-1; D is possibly TRBD2 (6 bases). The CDR3 totals 16 residues. Trimming took off 0 bases at V and 2 bases at J, with 12 bases between the two ends. Germline values: CDR1 SGDLS, CDR2 YYNGEE.

Only a few counts were recorded for this clonotype. V is TRBV6-5 and J is TRBJ2-3; D could derive from TRBD1 or TRBD2 (7 bases each). This CDR3 has 14 amino acids. The V gene's germline CDR1 is MNHEY and CDR2 SVGAGI. V lost 7 bases and J lost 4, with 15 bases in between. CDR3 nucleotides: TGTGCCAGCAACAGGGGCAGCGGGGCAGATACGCAGTATTTT. Amino acids: CASNRGSGADTQYF.